The rows below give T cell receptor beta chains drawn from one sample of a study of human T cells and chemical hapten exposure. TCRdb processed the RACE reads anew with MiXCR; each CDR3 protein has one entry. Of approximately 90,000 distinct CDR3 sequences in the sample, about 8.6% were seen once. Sequencing was carried out using whole blood. These receptors were obtained from a female donor in good health. Some clones in this sample may be carry-over from other donors' samples. The CDR3 runs from the conserved cysteine through the conserved F or W. Each record gives: D gene, J gene, V gene, clone size, CDR3 protein, CDR3 DNA. D genes are given only for firm matches. Not all rows give a size; the values are once, few, many and, for expanded clones, a class.

D: -
J: TRBJ2-3
V: TRBV7-9
size: -
CDR3: CASSLASGDTQYF
DNA: TGTGCCAGCAGCTTAGCTTCTGGAGATACGCAGTATTTT

D: TRBD2
J: TRBJ2-2
V: TRBV5-6
size: -
CDR3: CASRAPGLANTGELFF
DNA: TGTGCCAGCAGGGCTCCGGGACTAGCGAACACCGGGGAGCTGTTTTTT

D: -
J: TRBJ2-2
V: TRBV6-4
size: -
CDR3: CASSDAENTGELFF
DNA: TGTGCCAGCAGTGACGCAGAGAACACCGGGGAGCTGTTTTTT

D: -
J: TRBJ2-3
V: TRBV29-1
size: many
CDR3: CSVEVGRGDTQYF
DNA: TGCAGCGTTGAAGTGGGCAGGGGAGATACGCAGTATTTT

D: -
J: TRBJ1-2
V: TRBV6-2/TRBV6-3
size: few
CDR3: CASSTPRGNFDYGYTF
DNA: TGTGCCAGCAGTACACCCAGGGGAAATTTCGACTATGGCTACACCTTC

D: -
J: TRBJ2-7
V: TRBV6-2/TRBV6-3
size: few
CDR3: CASSYGIGQYF
DNA: TGTGCCAGCAGTTACGGTATCGGGCAGTACTTC

D: TRBD2
J: TRBJ2-1
V: TRBV12-3/TRBV12-4
size: few
CDR3: CASSLVGSGISYNEQFF
DNA: TGTGCCAGCAGTTTAGTGGGCAGCGGGATCTCCTACAATGAGCAGTTCTTC

D: TRBD2
J: TRBJ2-7
V: TRBV20-1
size: -
CDR3: CSASASGMYEQYF
DNA: TGCAGTGCTAGTGCTAGCGGGATGTACGAGCAGTACTTC

D: -
J: TRBJ2-3
V: TRBV15
size: -
CDR3: CATSKRVGSGYTDTQYF
DNA: TGTGCCACCAGCAAAAGAGTGGGTAGCGGCTACACAGATACGCAGTATTTT

D: -
J: TRBJ2-1
V: TRBV6-2/TRBV6-3
size: many
CDR3: CASSSPQFF
DNA: TGTGCCAGCAGTTCCCCGCAGTTCTTC

D: TRBD1
J: TRBJ2-3
V: TRBV20-1
size: many
CDR3: CSARNRDRGQTDTQYF
DNA: TGCAGTGCTAGAAACCGGGACAGGGGGCAGACAGATACGCAGTATTTT

D: TRBD2
J: TRBJ2-3
V: TRBV7-9
size: -
CDR3: CASSLLAGAVDTQYF
DNA: TGTGCCAGCAGCTTACTAGCGGGAGCGGTAGATACGCAGTATTTT

D: -
J: TRBJ2-7
V: TRBV7-8
size: few
CDR3: CASSLDRDGQYF
DNA: TGTGCCAGCAGCTTAGACAGGGACGGGCAGTACTTC

D: -
J: TRBJ1-6
V: TRBV30
size: -
CDR3: CVEGSSYNSPLHF
DNA: TGTGTCGAGGGGAGCTCCTATAATTCACCCCTCCACTTT

D: -
J: TRBJ1-2
V: TRBV29-1
size: many
CDR3: CSVIGGGGYTF
DNA: TGCAGCGTTATAGGGGGGGGAGGCTACACCTTC

D: -
J: TRBJ2-3
V: TRBV6-1
size: few
CDR3: CASSITGEGADTQYF
DNA: TGTGCCAGCAGTATCACGGGAGAAGGGGCAGATACGCAGTATTTT

D: TRBD1
J: TRBJ1-2
V: TRBV7-2
size: few
CDR3: CASSLKPGTGGYTF
DNA: TGTGCCAGCAGCTTAAAGCCGGGGACAGGAGGCTACACCTTC

D: TRBD1
J: TRBJ1-4
V: TRBV7-9
size: -
CDR3: CASSPGTDNEKLFF
DNA: TGTGCCAGCAGCCCGGGGACAGATAATGAAAAACTGTTTTTT

D: TRBD2
J: TRBJ2-5
V: TRBV7-9
size: few
CDR3: CASSLRGAGAQETQYF
DNA: TGTGCCAGCAGCTTAAGGGGAGCGGGAGCCCAAGAGACCCAGTACTTC

D: TRBD1
J: TRBJ1-2
V: TRBV20-1
size: -
CDR3: CSASTGNGYTF
DNA: TGCAGTGCTTCGACAGGGAATGGCTACACCTTC

D: TRBD2
J: TRBJ2-3
V: TRBV5-8
size: -
CDR3: CASSLGLAGALTDTQYF
DNA: TGTGCCAGCAGCTTGGGACTAGCGGGAGCCCTAACAGATACGCAGTATTTT

D: TRBD1
J: TRBJ1-3
V: TRBV28
size: -
CDR3: CVSSTNPGTVSSGNTIYF
DNA: TGTGTCAGCAGTACAAACCCCGGGACAGTTAGCTCTGGAAACACCATATATTTT

D: TRBD2
J: TRBJ2-1
V: TRBV4-3
size: few
CDR3: CASSQEPASGRSNEQFF
DNA: TGCGCCAGCAGCCAAGAGCCCGCTAGCGGGAGAAGCAATGAGCAGTTCTTC

D: TRBD1
J: TRBJ1-5
V: TRBV12-3/TRBV12-4
size: many
CDR3: CASSLETGGNQPQHF
DNA: TGTGCCAGCAGTTTAGAGACAGGGGGCAATCAGCCCCAGCATTTT

D: -
J: TRBJ2-5
V: TRBV18
size: -
CDR3: CASSPTLGETQYF
DNA: TGTGCCAGCTCACCGACGCTGGGAGAGACCCAGTACTTC

D: -
J: TRBJ1-5
V: TRBV3-1
size: many
CDR3: CASSHRAYNQPQHF
DNA: TGTGCCAGCAGCCACCGGGCCTACAATCAGCCCCAGCATTTT

D: -
J: TRBJ2-7
V: TRBV20-1
size: few
CDR3: CSAPPGRSSYEQYF
DNA: TGCAGTGCTCCCCCGGGACGGAGCTCCTACGAGCAGTACTTC

D: TRBD1
J: TRBJ1-6
V: TRBV20-1
size: -
CDR3: CSAKGTGAGSPLHF
DNA: TGCAGTGCTAAGGGGACAGGGGCCGGATCACCCCTCCACTTT

D: -
J: TRBJ2-3
V: TRBV30
size: -
CDR3: CAWSGGTDTQYF
DNA: TGTGCCTGGAGTGGTGGGACAGATACGCAGTATTTT

D: -
J: TRBJ2-4
V: TRBV28
size: many
CDR3: CASSSLTVQGAKNIQYF
DNA: TGTGCCAGCAGTTCCCTGACCGTCCAGGGAGCCAAAAACATTCAGTACTTC

D: -
J: TRBJ1-2
V: TRBV6-5
size: -
CDR3: CASSSVRFRQDYGYTF
DNA: TGTGCCAGCAGTTCAGTCCGATTTCGACAGGACTATGGCTACACCTTC

D: TRBD1
J: TRBJ2-3
V: TRBV4-1
size: many
CDR3: CASSQGTGGPDTQYF
DNA: TGCGCCAGCAGCCAAGGGACAGGGGGCCCAGATACGCAGTATTTT

D: TRBD1
J: TRBJ1-1
V: TRBV11-2
size: few
CDR3: CASSLVSGQGFMNTEAFF
DNA: TGTGCCAGCAGCTTAGTAAGCGGACAGGGGTTCATGAACACTGAAGCTTTCTTT

D: -
J: TRBJ2-1
V: TRBV5-6
size: -
CDR3: CASSLAGPLSYNEQFF
DNA: TGTGCCAGCAGCTTGGCAGGGCCACTCTCCTACAATGAGCAGTTCTTC

D: -
J: TRBJ1-1
V: TRBV12-3/TRBV12-4
size: -
CDR3: CASTAMGGGKAFF
DNA: TGTGCCAGCACGGCGATGGGGGGGGGTAAAGCTTTCTTT

D: TRBD1
J: TRBJ1-3
V: TRBV12-3/TRBV12-4
size: many
CDR3: CASSSDDQGARNTIYF
DNA: TGTGCCAGCAGTTCCGACGATCAGGGGGCAAGAAACACCATATATTTT

D: TRBD2
J: TRBJ2-7
V: TRBV2
size: many
CDR3: CASSGRAYEQYF
DNA: TGTGCCAGTAGCGGGAGGGCGTATGAGCAGTACTTC

D: TRBD2
J: TRBJ2-7
V: TRBV6-6
size: many
CDR3: CASSGLAYEQYF
DNA: TGTGCCAGCAGCGGACTAGCTTATGAGCAGTACTTC

D: -
J: TRBJ2-3
V: TRBV2
size: -
CDR3: CASSVQAGDTQYF
DNA: TGTGCCAGCAGTGTACAGGCAGGAGATACGCAGTATTTT

D: -
J: TRBJ2-1
V: TRBV11-3
size: many
CDR3: CASSSYGVAIEQFF
DNA: TGTGCCAGCAGCTCCTATGGGGTGGCTATAGAGCAGTTCTTC

D: -
J: TRBJ2-3
V: TRBV28
size: many
CDR3: CASSSEGIYEYF
DNA: TGTGCCAGCAGTTCCGAGGGAATCTATGAGTATTTT

D: -
J: TRBJ2-7
V: TRBV29-1
size: -
CDR3: CSVEGVLGEQYF
DNA: TGCAGCGTTGAAGGGGTCCTGGGCGAGCAGTACTTC

D: TRBD2
J: TRBJ2-7
V: TRBV29-1
size: -
CDR3: CSVVIAGSYEQYF
DNA: TGCAGCGTTGTGATAGCGGGGTCCTACGAGCAGTACTTC

D: TRBD2
J: TRBJ2-7
V: TRBV28
size: few
CDR3: CASSGLAGYSYEQYF
DNA: TGTGCCAGCAGCGGACTAGCGGGATACTCCTACGAGCAGTACTTC

D: -
J: TRBJ1-1
V: TRBV9
size: many
CDR3: CASSVEASGGTEAFF
DNA: TGTGCCAGCAGCGTAGAGGCCTCCGGAGGTACTGAAGCTTTCTTT

D: -
J: TRBJ1-6
V: TRBV12-3/TRBV12-4
size: many
CDR3: CASSLSSNSPLHF
DNA: TGTGCCAGCAGTTTATCAAGTAATTCACCCCTCCACTTT

D: TRBD2
J: TRBJ2-7
V: TRBV4-2
size: few
CDR3: CASRQDLGTSGEQYF
DNA: TGTGCCAGCAGGCAAGACTTAGGGACTAGCGGCGAGCAGTACTTC

D: -
J: TRBJ1-3
V: TRBV7-2
size: few
CDR3: CASSLMPGARNTIYF
DNA: TGTGCCAGCAGCTTAATGCCGGGGGCGCGAAACACCATATATTTT

D: TRBD2
J: TRBJ2-7
V: TRBV3-1
size: few
CDR3: CASSQGRTSGNYEQYF
DNA: TGTGCCAGCAGCCAAGGGAGGACTAGCGGAAACTACGAGCAGTACTTC